This T cell receptor beta chain was profiled in a study of T cells in Graves' hyperthyroidism and ophthalmopathy. Trimming took 5 bases from V and 5 from J; bases not matched to a gene: 20. Looked up from germline, CDR1 is DFQATT and CDR2 is SNEGSKA (reference sequence). The CDR3 has 17 residues. Stability of Graves' hyperthyroidism was defined as absent ophthalmopathy progression within 18 months. These patients, aged 18 to 65, had recently diagnosed hyperthyroidism lasting under 2 months. PBMCs came from 9 to 10 ml fresh peripheral blood. Amplification of TCR beta CDR3 regions was performed using RNA transcripts as template. An initial round of RT-PCR targeting the TCR CDR3 relied on the HTBI primer set. MiXCR, applied by TCRdb to the multiplex PCR reads, yields one record per CDR3 protein. This table holds roughly 800,000 distinct CDR3 sequences, 35% to 45% found once.

Material for sequencing was blood. This chain uses TRBV20-1 with TRBJ2-5; 7 bases are a match to TRBD1. This TCR was sampled from a man between 18 and 35 years old with Graves' hyperthyroidism. CDR3 amino acids: CSALFGQATPWEETQYF. The CDR3 coding sequence is TGCAGTGCTCTGTTCGGACAGGCTACTCCCTGGGAGGAGACCCAGTACTTC.